A single sample is the source of the 10 T cell receptor beta chains below, sequenced in a study of cytomegalovirus exposure and HLA in healthy donors. Some clones are missing from TCRdb's copy, which holds only in-frame ones; the method was immunoSEQ multiplex PCR. The sample lists tens of thousands of clones, around 97% occurring once. The sequencing input was PBMCs. All receptors come from a woman aged 18-35 years in good health and CMV-seropositive.

In DNA, the CDR3 is TGTGCCAGCAGTTTACCCCCGGGACTAGCGGGATTGGGGAGCACAGATACGCAGTATTTT. The encoded protein is CASSLPPGLAGLGSTDTQYF. The chain is built from TRBV27 and TRBJ2-3; 13 nucleotides line up with TRBD2. With 2 bases clipped from V and 0 bases from J, the junction kept 11 bases outside the gene matches. Germline assignment: CDR1 MNHEY and CDR2 SMNVEV (reference sequence). This CDR3 has 20 amino acids.

The chain recombines TRBV28 with TRBJ2-7; the match to TRBD2 covers 13 bases. This CDR3 contains 15 residues. Germline V lookup: CDR1 MDHEN, CDR2 SYDVKM. The junction had 6 bases not matched to a gene; V was cut back by 7 bases and J by 3 bases. The CDR3: CASTGTSGTLYEQYF. The DNA for the CDR3 is TGTGCCAGCACCGGGACTAGCGGGACCCTCTACGAGCAGTACTTC.

The V call is TRBV5-5, the J call TRBJ2-1, with TRBD2 matching over 9 bases. Germline V gives CDR1 SGHKS, CDR2 YYEKEE (reference sequence). This CDR3 spans 15 amino acids. Trimming cost V 4 bases and J 7 bases; bases outside gene matches: 9. The DNA of the CDR3 is TGTGCCAGCAGCGATCTAGCGGGATGGGGAAATGAGCAGTTCTTC. Its translation is CASSDLAGWGNEQFF.

The genes are TRBV28 and TRBJ2-6; a weak D match, TRBD1 (6 bases). Germline V CDR1 and CDR2: MDHEN, SYDVKM. There are 14 residues in the CDR3. The V and J ends lost 6 bases and 5 bases respectively, with 11 bases between them. The CDR3 DNA follows: TGTGCCAGCAGGAACAGGGACCGGGCCAACGTCCTGACTTTC. Its protein product is CASRNRDRANVLTF.

The rearrangement uses TRBV9 and TRBJ2-3; D gene uncertain. Germline CDR1 reads SGDLS; CDR2 reads YYNGEE. The ends were cut back, 0 bases at V and 4 bases at J, with 9 bases in the middle. CDR3 size: 14 residues. Here the CDR3 reads CASSVVDLPDTQYF. CDR3 bases: TGTGCCAGCAGCGTAGTTGACTTACCAGATACGCAGTATTTT.

The chain employs TRBV5-6 and TRBJ2-7; 7 nucleotides align to TRBD1. CDR1 and CDR2 (germline): SGHDT, YYEEEE. After removal of 4 bases from V and 7 bases from J, the junction contained 8 bases not matched to a gene. The CDR3 is 13 residues long. The CDR3 sequence is CASSIDRVGEQYF. CDR3 nucleotide sequence: TGTGCCAGCAGCATAGACAGGGTTGGGGAGCAGTACTTC.

The chain carries TRBV9 and TRBJ1-2, with D tentatively TRBD1 (5 bases). The CDR3 covers 16 residues. Germline V lookup: CDR1 SGDLS, CDR2 YYNGEE. V was trimmed by 0 bases and J by 4 bases, leaving 16 bases between them. The CDR3 here is CASSVEAGDSGYGYTF. For the CDR3, the DNA is TGTGCCAGCAGCGTAGAGGCCGGGGACTCGGGCTATGGCTACACCTTC.

This clone was seen only once. This chain uses TRBV14 with TRBJ2-7; 10 bases line up with TRBD1. The CDR3 covers 14 residues. Germline V gives CDR1 SGHDN, CDR2 FVKESK. The junction had 3 bases not matched to a gene; V was cut back by 4 bases and J by 3 bases. The CDR3 loop reads CASSPDRGDYEQYF. CDR3 in DNA: TGTGCCAGCAGCCCGGACAGGGGGGACTACGAGCAGTACTTC.

The chain links TRBV14 to TRBJ2-1; 11 bases agree with TRBD1. The CDR3 has 18 amino acids. The junction had 10 bases not matched to a gene; V was cut back by 1 base and J by 5 bases. CDR1 is SGHDN and CDR2 is FVKESK in the germline V gene. CDR3 in DNA: TGTGCCAGCAGCCAAGCCCCCGGGACAGGGGGTAACCACAATGAGCAGTTCTTC. Amino acids: CASSQAPGTGGNHNEQFF.

V and J are TRBV5-4 and TRBJ2-1, with D maybe TRBD2 (6 bases). The germline V gene has CDR1 SGHNT and CDR2 YYREEE (reference sequence). The CDR3 consists of 13 residues. V was shortened by 2 bases and J by 9 bases, with 12 bases between the two germline ends. The CDR3 region is CASSLSPGGEQFF. In nucleotides, the CDR3 is TGTGCCAGCAGCTTAAGCCCCGGGGGTGAGCAGTTCTTC.